A single TCR beta chain is shown here with its context. This CDR3 comprises 16 residues. The trim removed 3 bases at V and 5 bases at J, leaving 14 bases unmatched. The germline V gene encodes CDR1 GTSNPN and CDR2 SVGIG (reference sequence). Method: immunoSEQ multiplex PCR; TCRdb's copy keeps in-frame clones and lacks some. The table includes 640,000 or so clones, about 90% detected once. The record originates from a study of shared T cell receptors in the human thymus. This same sample was also taken into another study, of human thymus T cells. That paper notes: Gene usage (both V and J) appeared biased in thymic and blood repertoires.

Sequences were obtained from thymocytes. This receptor was taken from a boy younger than two with a congenital heart defect. The rearrangement joins TRBV30 to TRBJ2-7, with TRBD1 identical over 9 bases. The DNA of the CDR3 is TGTGCCTGGAGGCCCAAAGGGGACAGGGAGGTACACGAGCAGTACTTC. Amino acids: CAWRPKGDREVHEQYF. The full variable domain, completed using reference TRBV30 and TRBJ2-7, is SQTIHQWPATLVQPVGSPLSLECTVEGTSNPNLYWYRQAAGRGLQLLFYSVGIGQISSEVPQNLSASRPQDRQFILSSKKLLLSDSGFYLCAWRPKGDREVHEQYFGPGTRLTVT.